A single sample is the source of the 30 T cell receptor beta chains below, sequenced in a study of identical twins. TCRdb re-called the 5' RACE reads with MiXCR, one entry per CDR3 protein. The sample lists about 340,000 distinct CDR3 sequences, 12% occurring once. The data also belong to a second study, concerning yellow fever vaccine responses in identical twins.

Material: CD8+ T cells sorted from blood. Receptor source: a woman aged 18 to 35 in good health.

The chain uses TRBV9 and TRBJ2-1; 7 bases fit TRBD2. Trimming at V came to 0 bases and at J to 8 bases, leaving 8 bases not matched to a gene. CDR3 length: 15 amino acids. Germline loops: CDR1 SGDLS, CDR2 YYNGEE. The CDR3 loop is CASSVGWREIDEQFF. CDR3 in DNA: TGTGCCAGCAGCGTAGGCTGGCGGGAGATTGATGAGCAGTTCTTC.

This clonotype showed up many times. The CDR3 reads CASSLFPPGGLETQYF. CDR3 DNA sequence: TGTGCCAGCAGTTTGTTTCCCCCTGGGGGCTTGGAGACCCAGTACTTC. The chain carries TRBV28 and TRBJ2-5; D perhaps matches TRBD1 (6 bases). This CDR3 contains 16 residues. CDR1 is MDHEN and CDR2 is SYDVKM in the germline V gene. The V gene lost 3 bases and the J gene lost 5 bases, with 19 bases spanning the gap.

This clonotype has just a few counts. The CDR3 sequence: CASSPLPGLAVNHEQFF. CDR3 sequence (DNA): TGTGCCAGCAGTCCCCTACCGGGACTAGCGGTGAACCATGAGCAGTTCTTC. The chain joins TRBV28 to TRBJ2-1; the match to TRBD2 covers 11 bases. After removal of 5 bases from V and 8 bases from J, the junction contained 14 bases not matched to a gene. Per germline, CDR1 MDHEN and CDR2 SYDVKM. CDR3 length: 17 residues. Using reference TRBV28 and TRBJ2-1 for the parts outside the CDR3, the full variable domain is DVKVTQSSRYLVKRTGEKVFLECVQDMDHENMFWYRQDPGLGLRLIYFSYDVKMKEKGDIPEGYSVSREKKERFSLILESASTNQTSMYLCASSPLPGLAVNHEQFFGPGTRLTVL.

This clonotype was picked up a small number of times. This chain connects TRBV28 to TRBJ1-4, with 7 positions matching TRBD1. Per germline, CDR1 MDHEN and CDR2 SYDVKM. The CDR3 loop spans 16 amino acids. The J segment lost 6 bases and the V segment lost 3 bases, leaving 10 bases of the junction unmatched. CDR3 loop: CASSFLSGQLDEKLFF. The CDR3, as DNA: TGTGCCAGCAGTTTCCTATCGGGACAGTTGGATGAAAAACTGTTTTTT.

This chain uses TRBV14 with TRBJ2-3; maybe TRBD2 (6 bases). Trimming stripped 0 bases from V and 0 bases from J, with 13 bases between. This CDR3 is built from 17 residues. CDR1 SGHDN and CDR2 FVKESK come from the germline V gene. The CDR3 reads CASSQDRASVSTDTQYF. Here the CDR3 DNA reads TGTGCCAGCAGCCAAGATCGAGCTAGCGTCAGCACAGATACGCAGTATTTT.

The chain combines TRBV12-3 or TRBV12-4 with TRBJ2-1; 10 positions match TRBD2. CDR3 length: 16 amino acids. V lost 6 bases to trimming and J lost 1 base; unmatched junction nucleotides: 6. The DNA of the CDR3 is TGTGCCAGCAGCTATACTAGCGGGGTTTCCTACAATGAGCAGTTCTTC. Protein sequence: CASSYTSGVSYNEQFF.

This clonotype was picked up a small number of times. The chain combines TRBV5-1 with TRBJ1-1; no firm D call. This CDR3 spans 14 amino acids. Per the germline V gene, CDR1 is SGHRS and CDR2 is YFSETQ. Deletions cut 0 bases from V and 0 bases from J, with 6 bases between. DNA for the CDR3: TGCGCCAGCAGCTTGGATGATATGAACACTGAAGCTTTCTTT. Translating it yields CASSLDDMNTEAFF.

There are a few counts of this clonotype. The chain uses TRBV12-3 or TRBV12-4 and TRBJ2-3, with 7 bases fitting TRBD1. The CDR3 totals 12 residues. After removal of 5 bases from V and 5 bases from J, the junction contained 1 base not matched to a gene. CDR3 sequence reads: CASSAGGDTQYF. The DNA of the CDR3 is TGTGCCAGCAGTGCAGGGGGAGATACGCAGTATTTT.

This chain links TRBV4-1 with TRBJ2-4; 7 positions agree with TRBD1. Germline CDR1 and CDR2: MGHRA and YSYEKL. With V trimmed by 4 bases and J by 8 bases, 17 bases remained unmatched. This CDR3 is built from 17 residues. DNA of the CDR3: TGCGCCAGCAGCCTAACCGACACGAGGGGACAGTCAGACATTCAGTACTTC. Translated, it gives CASSLTDTRGQSDIQYF.

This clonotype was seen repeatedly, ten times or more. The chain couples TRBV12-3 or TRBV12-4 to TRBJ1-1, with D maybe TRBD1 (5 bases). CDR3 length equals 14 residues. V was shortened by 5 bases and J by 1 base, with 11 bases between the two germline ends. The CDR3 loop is CASSPLGENTEAFF. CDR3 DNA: TGTGCCAGCAGTCCCCTGGGGGAGAACACTGAAGCTTTCTTT.

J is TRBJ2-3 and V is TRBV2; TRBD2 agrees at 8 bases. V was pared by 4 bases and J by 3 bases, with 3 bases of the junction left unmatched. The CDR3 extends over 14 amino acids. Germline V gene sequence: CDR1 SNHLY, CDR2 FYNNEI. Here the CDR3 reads CASSGAGGTDTQYF. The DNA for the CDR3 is TGTGCCAGCAGTGGGGCGGGAGGAACAGATACGCAGTATTTT.

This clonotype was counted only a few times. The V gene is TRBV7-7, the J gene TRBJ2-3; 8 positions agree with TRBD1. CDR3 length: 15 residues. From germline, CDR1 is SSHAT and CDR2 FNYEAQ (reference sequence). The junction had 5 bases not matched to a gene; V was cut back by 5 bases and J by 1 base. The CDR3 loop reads CASSPETGGTDTQYF. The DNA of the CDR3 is TGTGCCAGCAGCCCGGAGACAGGGGGCACAGATACGCAGTATTTT.

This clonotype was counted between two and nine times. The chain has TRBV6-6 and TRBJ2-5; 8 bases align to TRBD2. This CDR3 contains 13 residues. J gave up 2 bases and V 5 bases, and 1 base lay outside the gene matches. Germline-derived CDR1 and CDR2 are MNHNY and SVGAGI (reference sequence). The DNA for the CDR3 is TGTGCCAGCAGTCAGCGGGAGCAAGAGACCCAGTACTTC. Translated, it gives CASSQREQETQYF.

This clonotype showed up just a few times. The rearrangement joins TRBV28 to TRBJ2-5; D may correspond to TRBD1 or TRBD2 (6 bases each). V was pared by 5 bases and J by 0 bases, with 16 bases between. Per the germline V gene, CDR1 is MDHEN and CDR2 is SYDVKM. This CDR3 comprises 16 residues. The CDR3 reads CASSHNSGAYQETQYF. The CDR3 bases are TGTGCCAGCAGTCATAATTCGGGGGCGTACCAAGAGACCCAGTACTTC.

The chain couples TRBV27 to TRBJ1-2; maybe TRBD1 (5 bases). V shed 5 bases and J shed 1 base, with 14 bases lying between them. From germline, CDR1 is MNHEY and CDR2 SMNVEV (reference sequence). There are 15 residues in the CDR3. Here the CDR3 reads CASSAGGDYNYGYTF. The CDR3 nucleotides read TGTGCCAGCAGTGCCGGAGGGGACTATAACTATGGCTACACCTTC.

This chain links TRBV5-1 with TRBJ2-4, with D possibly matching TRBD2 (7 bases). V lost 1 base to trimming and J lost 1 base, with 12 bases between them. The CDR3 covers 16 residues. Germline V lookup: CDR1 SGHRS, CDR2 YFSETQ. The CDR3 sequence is CASSLWGGEAKNIQYF. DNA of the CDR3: TGCGCCAGCAGCTTGTGGGGGGGCGAGGCCAAAAACATTCAGTACTTC.

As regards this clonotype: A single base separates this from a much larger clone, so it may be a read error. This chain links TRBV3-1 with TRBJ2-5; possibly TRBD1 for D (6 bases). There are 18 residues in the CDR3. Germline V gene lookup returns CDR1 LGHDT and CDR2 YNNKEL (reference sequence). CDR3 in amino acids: CACSQDPPGQFIGETQYF. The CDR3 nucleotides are TGTGCCTGCAGCCAAGATCCCCCTGGACAGTTTATCGGAGAGACCCAGTACTTC.

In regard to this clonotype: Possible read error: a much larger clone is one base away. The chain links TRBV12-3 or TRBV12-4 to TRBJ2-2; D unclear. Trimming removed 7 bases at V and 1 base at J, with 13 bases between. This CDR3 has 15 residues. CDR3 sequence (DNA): TGTGCCAGCACCCCCGTGGGCAGGAACACCGGGGAGCTGTTTTTT. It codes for CASTPVGRNTGELFF.

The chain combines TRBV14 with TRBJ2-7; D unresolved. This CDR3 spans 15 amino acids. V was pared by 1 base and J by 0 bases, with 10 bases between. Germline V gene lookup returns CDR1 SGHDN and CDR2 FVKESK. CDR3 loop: CASSQGRSPSYEQYV. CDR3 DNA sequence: TGTGCCAGCAGCCAAGGGAGAAGCCCCTCCTACGAGCAGTACGTC.

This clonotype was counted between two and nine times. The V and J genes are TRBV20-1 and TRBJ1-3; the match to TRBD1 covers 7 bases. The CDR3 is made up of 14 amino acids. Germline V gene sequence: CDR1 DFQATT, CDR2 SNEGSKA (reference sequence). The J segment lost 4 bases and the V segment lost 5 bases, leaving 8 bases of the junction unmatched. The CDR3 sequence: CSALTGTVGNTIYF. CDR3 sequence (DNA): TGCAGTGCTCTGACCGGGACAGTCGGAAACACCATATATTTT.

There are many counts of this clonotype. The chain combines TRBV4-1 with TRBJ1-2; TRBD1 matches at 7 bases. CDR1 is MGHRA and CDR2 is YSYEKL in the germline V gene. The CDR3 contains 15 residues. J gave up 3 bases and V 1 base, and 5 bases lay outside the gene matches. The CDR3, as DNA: TGCGCCAGCAGCCAAGGTTGGGGACAGTACTATGGCTACACCTTC. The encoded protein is CASSQGWGQYYGYTF.

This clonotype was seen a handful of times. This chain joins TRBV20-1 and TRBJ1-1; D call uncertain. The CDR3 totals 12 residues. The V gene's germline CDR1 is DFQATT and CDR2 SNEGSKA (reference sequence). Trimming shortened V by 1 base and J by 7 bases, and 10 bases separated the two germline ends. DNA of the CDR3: TGCAGTGCTAGAGCGGAGCTCTATGAAGCTTTCTTT. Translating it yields CSARAELYEAFF.

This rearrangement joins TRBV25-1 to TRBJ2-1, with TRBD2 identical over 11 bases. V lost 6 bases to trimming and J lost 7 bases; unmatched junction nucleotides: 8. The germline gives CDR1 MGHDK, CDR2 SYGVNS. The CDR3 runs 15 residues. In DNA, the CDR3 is TGTGCCAGCAGGCGGACTAGCGGGTTGGGGAATGAGCAGTTCTTC. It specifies CASRRTSGLGNEQFF. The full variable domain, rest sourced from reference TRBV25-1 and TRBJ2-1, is EADIYQTPRYLVIGTGKKITLECSQTMGHDKMYWYQQDPGMELHLIHYSYGVNSTEKGDLSSESTVSRIRTEHFPLTLESARPSHTSQYLCASRRTSGLGNEQFFGPGTRLTVL.

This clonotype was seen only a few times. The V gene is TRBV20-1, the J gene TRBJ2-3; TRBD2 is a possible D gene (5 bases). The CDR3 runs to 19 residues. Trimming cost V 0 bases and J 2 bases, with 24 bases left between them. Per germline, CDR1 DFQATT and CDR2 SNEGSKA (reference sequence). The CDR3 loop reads CSARDDLSPLAPPTDTQYF. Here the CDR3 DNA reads TGCAGTGCTAGAGATGATTTGTCCCCTCTAGCCCCCCCCACAGATACGCAGTATTTT.

In nucleotides, the CDR3 is TGTGCCAGCAGTTCGTCGGCTGCCGGGGAGCTGTTTTTT. As protein: CASSSSAAGELFF. V gene TRBV27 combines with J gene TRBJ2-2; no definite D call. Germline CDR1 and CDR2: MNHEY and SMNVEV (reference sequence). Trimming left V 4 bases short and J 6 bases short, with 9 bases between. This CDR3 has 13 residues.

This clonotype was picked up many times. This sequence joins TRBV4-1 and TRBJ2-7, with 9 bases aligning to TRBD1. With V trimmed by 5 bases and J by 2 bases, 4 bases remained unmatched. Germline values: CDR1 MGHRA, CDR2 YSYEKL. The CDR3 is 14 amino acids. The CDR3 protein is CASSSGTGTYEQYF. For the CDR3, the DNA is TGCGCCAGCAGCTCCGGGACAGGGACCTACGAGCAGTACTTC.

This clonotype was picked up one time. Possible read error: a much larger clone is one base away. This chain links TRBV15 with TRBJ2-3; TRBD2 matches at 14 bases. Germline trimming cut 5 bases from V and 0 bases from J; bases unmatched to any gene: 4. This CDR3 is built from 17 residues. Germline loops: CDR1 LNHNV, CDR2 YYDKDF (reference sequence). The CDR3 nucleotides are TGTGCCACCAGCGAGGGACTAGCGGGAGTGAGCACAGATACGCAGTATTTT. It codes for CATSEGLAGVSTDTQYF.

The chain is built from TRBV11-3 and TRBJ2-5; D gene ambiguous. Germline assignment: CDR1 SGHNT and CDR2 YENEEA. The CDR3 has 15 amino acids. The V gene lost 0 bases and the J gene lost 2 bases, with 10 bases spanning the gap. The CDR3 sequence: CASSLDVRLQETQYF. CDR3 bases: TGTGCCAGCAGCTTAGACGTCCGGCTTCAAGAGACCCAGTACTTC.

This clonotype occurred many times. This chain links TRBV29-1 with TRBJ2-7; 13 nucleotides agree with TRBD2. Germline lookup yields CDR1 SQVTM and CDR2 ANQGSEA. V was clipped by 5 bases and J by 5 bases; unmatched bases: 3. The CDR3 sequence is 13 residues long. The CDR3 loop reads CSVRLAGGDEQYV. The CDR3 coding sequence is TGCAGCGTTCGACTAGCGGGGGGTGACGAGCAGTACGTC.

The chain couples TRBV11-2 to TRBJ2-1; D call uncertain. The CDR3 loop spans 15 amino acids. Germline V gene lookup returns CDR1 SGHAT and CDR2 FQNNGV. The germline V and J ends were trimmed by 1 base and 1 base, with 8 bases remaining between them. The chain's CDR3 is CASSLVVGSYNEQFF. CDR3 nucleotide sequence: TGTGCCAGCAGCTTAGTGGTGGGTTCCTACAATGAGCAGTTCTTC.